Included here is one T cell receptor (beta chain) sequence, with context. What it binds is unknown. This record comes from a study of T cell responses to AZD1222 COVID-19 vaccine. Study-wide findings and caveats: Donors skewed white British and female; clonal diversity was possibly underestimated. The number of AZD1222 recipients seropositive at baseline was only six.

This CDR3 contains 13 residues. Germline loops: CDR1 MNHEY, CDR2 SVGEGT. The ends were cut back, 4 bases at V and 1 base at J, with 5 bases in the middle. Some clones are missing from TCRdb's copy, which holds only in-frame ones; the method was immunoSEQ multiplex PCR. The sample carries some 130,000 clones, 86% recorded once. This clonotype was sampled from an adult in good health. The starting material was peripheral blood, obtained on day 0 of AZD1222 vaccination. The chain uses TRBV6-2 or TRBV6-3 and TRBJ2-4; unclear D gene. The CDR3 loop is CASSFRAKNIQYF. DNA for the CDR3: TGTGCCAGCAGTTTCCGGGCCAAAAACATTCAGTACTTC.